Following are 8 T cell receptor beta chains from one sample sequenced in a study of T-cell reconstitution after alpha-beta-depleted transplantation in children. Preparation of the TCRbeta library was carried out with unique molecular identifiers. TCRdb fed the PCR reads into MiXCR, producing one record per CDR3 protein. Of nearly 400,000 distinct CDR3 sequences in the sample, over 20% were seen once. The input for sequencing was PBMCs from the stem cell graft donor, taken from the stem cell graft. Source of these receptors: a human donor who donated a stem cell graft to a child with acute myeloid leukemia.

This clonotype was seen more than once but under ten times. The chain couples TRBV12-3 or TRBV12-4 to TRBJ2-1; D might be TRBD2 (5 bases). CDR3 length: 14 residues. Trimming pared 5 bases from V and 2 bases from J, leaving 10 bases between. This CDR3 reads CASSPSPTYNEQFF. The CDR3 coding sequence is TGTGCCAGCAGTCCTAGCCCGACCTACAATGAGCAGTTCTTC.

The chain links TRBV5-1 to TRBJ2-7; D may correspond to TRBD1 or TRBD2 (6 bases each). The V and J ends lost 7 bases and 2 bases respectively, with 19 bases between them. CDR1 is SGHRS and CDR2 is YFSETQ in the germline V gene. This CDR3 is built from 15 residues. The CDR3 sequence: CASATSRRGTYEQYF. The CDR3 bases are TGCGCCAGCGCGACTAGTCGCAGGGGAACCTACGAGCAGTACTTC.

There are a few counts of this clonotype. The chain employs TRBV28 and TRBJ1-1; TRBD1 matches 9 bases. CDR1 is MDHEN and CDR2 is SYDVKM in the germline V gene. CDR3 length equals 14 residues. Trimming took 5 bases from V and 4 from J; bases not matched to a gene: 5. The chain's CDR3 is CASSRTGVGTEAFF. The CDR3 DNA follows: TGTGCCAGCAGTAGGACAGGGGTCGGCACTGAAGCTTTCTTT.

This clonotype was counted a few times. The rearrangement uses TRBV28 and TRBJ2-7; D unclear. With 7 bases removed from V and 4 bases from J, the gap between germline ends came to 11 bases. This CDR3 has 12 amino acids. CDR1 is MDHEN, CDR2 SYDVKM, per germline. The DNA for the CDR3 is TGTGCCAGCACCACCGACCAGTACGAGCAGTACTTC. It is translated as CASTTDQYEQYF.

This sequence joins TRBV29-1 and TRBJ2-3; D possibly corresponds to TRBD1 (7 bases). Germline loops: CDR1 SQVTM, CDR2 ANQGSEA. There are 13 residues in the CDR3. V lost 3 bases to trimming and J lost 5 bases, with 12 bases between them. The CDR3 DNA sequence: TGCAGCGTTGAGTCCCAGGGGGGAGATACGCAGTATTTT. Translating gives CSVESQGGDTQYF.

V gene TRBV5-1 combines with J gene TRBJ2-1; 10 bases are shared with TRBD2. The trim removed 1 base at V and 6 bases at J, leaving 10 bases unmatched. Germline V gives CDR1 SGHRS, CDR2 YFSETQ. The CDR3 contains 17 residues. CDR3 sequence: CASSLLEGASGGNEQFF. Written as DNA, the CDR3 is TGCGCCAGCAGCTTGTTGGAGGGGGCTAGCGGGGGCAATGAGCAGTTCTTC.

The chain recombines TRBV11-2 with TRBJ2-1; D call uncertain. V was pared by 1 base and J by 4 bases, with 11 bases between. CDR3 size: 15 residues. CDR1 and CDR2 from the germline V gene are SGHAT and FQNNGV. For the CDR3, the DNA is TGTGCCAGCAGCTTAGGGCCCCAACTTTACAATGAGCAGTTCTTC. Protein product: CASSLGPQLYNEQFF.

This clonotype was observed a handful of times. The chain couples TRBV9 to TRBJ2-1, with TRBD2 matching over 8 bases. The CDR3 is 15 residues long. Germline V gene sequence: CDR1 SGDLS, CDR2 YYNGEE. V shed 0 bases and J 5 bases; nucleotides not matched to a gene: 4. The CDR3 protein is CASSVEREGNNEQFF. The CDR3 coding sequence is TGTGCCAGCAGCGTAGAACGGGAGGGGAACAATGAGCAGTTCTTC.